A selection of T cell receptor beta chains follows, all from one sample in a study of T cell responses to AZD1222 COVID-19 vaccine. TCRdb keeps only in-frame clones here, not all; method: immunoSEQ multiplex PCR. The sample carries some 93,000 clones, 88% recorded once. This material consisted of peripheral blood, taken 28 days after the second AZD1222 dose. The receptors come from an adult who received the AZD1222 COVID-19 vaccine. CDR3s leave out the opening cysteine and the closing phenylalanine or tryptophan.

SASQAEEWGEAF | TRBJ1-1 | TRBV20-1
ASSFRTGRDYGYT | TRBJ1-2 | TRBV7-9
ASTPPGSQETQY | TRBJ2-5 | TRBV19
ASSPIGGATEAF | TRBJ1-1 | TRBV6-5
ASSLAGQVGYGYT | TRBJ1-2 | TRBV7-8
ASSQDIGRAAF | TRBJ1-1 | TRBV3-1/TRBV3-2
ASSLFLVAGRNEQF | TRBJ2-1 | TRBV7-6
ASRVQGGNTIY | TRBJ1-3 | TRBV12-3/TRBV12-4
ASSLDPISGAGTDTQY | TRBJ2-3 | TRBV11-2
ASSQEGTGNYGYT | TRBJ1-2 | TRBV3-1/TRBV3-2
ASTRDSYEQY | TRBJ2-7 | TRBV2
ASSLDSFNEQF | TRBJ2-1 | TRBV11-2
ASSLGGNYGYT | TRBJ1-2 | TRBV28
ASSIDHGGAYNEQF | TRBJ2-1 | TRBV19
ASSQGGTGGYLWAF | TRBJ1-1 | TRBV3-1/TRBV3-2
ASSQRSAGRGLNIQY | TRBJ2-4 | TRBV3-1/TRBV3-2
ASSEDRELHEQY | TRBJ2-7 | TRBV5-1
ASRELAGGTDTQY | TRBJ2-3 | TRBV2
ASSSSGFLSYEQY | TRBJ2-7 | TRBV5-1
ASSVGGRGDTQY | TRBJ2-3 | TRBV2
ATSRGGSSYEQY | TRBJ2-7 | TRBV15
ASSPESRTEAF | TRBJ1-1 | TRBV5-8
SASPGGVTDTQY | TRBJ2-3 | TRBV20-1
ASSHRPGVHGYT | TRBJ1-2 | TRBV3-1/TRBV3-2
ASSSDPRGPGNQPQH | TRBJ1-5 | TRBV18
ASSQAGTGAQY | TRBJ2-3 | TRBV12-3/TRBV12-4
ASTPRLLSGSEKLF | TRBJ1-4 | TRBV19
ASSVRDARPNEQY | TRBJ2-7 | TRBV9
ASSEQWDSGGEY | TRBJ2-7 | TRBV6-1
ASSQTGDSPLH | TRBJ1-6 | TRBV3-1/TRBV3-2
ASSFTRDGNEKLF | TRBJ1-4 | TRBV19
ASSLVHRGGSEAGANVLT | TRBJ2-6 | TRBV4-2
ASGGAGARYNEQF | TRBJ2-1 | TRBV12-5
ASSTLTPETQY | TRBJ2-5 | TRBV19
ASSHRQTNQPQH | TRBJ1-5 | TRBV6-6
ASSNHARDGSDTQY | TRBJ2-3 | TRBV6-2/TRBV6-3
ASSSPTASVSGNTIY | TRBJ1-3 | TRBV5-5